The 21 T cell receptor beta chains below were found in one sample sequenced in a study of Ad26.COV2.S vaccination and SARS-CoV-2 variants. Treatment denoted: approximately 18 received Ad26.COV2.S at low or high dose, single or two shots; about 5 received placebo; per-sample allocation not given. Samples analyzed were those drawn on day 63 after the first vaccine or placebo injection. TCRdb's table, derived via immunoSEQ multiplex PCR, lists solely in-frame clones and lacks some. This table has approximately 300,000 clones, about 86% appearing once. The source material was peripheral blood, sampled in a trial of Ad26.COV2.S vaccine versus placebo. These receptors came from a person between 18 and 65 years old who received the Ad26.COV2.S COVID-19 vaccine or a placebo.

This chain links TRBV18 with TRBJ1-1; D unclear. This CDR3 has 15 residues. Germline V lookup: CDR1 KGHSH, CDR2 LQKENI. Trimming took off 4 bases at V and 3 bases at J, with 15 bases between the two ends. DNA for the CDR3: TGTGCCAGCTCACAAACTGGGAGCGGGGACACTGAAGCTTTCTTT. Translating gives CASSQTGSGDTEAFF.

The chain employs TRBV5-1 and TRBJ1-2; 7 bases agree with TRBD1. CDR3 length: 13 amino acids. Germline CDR1 and CDR2: SGHRS and YFSETQ. The ends lost 5 bases at V and 4 bases at J; junction bases unmatched: 5. This CDR3 is CASRTDRVYGYTF. The CDR3 nucleotides read TGCGCCAGCAGAACCGACAGGGTCTATGGCTACACCTTC.

This clone was observed a single time. The CDR3 loop reads CAWSVSGSGNEQYF. CDR3 bases: TGTGCCTGGAGTGTATCCGGGAGTGGAAACGAGCAGTACTTC. The chain recombines TRBV30 with TRBJ2-7; D might be TRBD2 (6 bases). CDR1 is GTSNPN and CDR2 is SVGIG in the germline V gene (reference sequence). The length of the CDR3 is 14 residues. Deletions cut 0 bases from V and 5 bases from J, with 14 bases between.

The chain combines TRBV7-9 with TRBJ2-7, with D perhaps TRBD1 (5 bases). This CDR3 is built from 15 residues. Per germline, CDR1 SEHNR and CDR2 FQNEAQ (reference sequence). V gave up 2 bases and J gave up 3 bases, with 14 bases separating them. This CDR3 reads CASSLSPGQNYEQYF. As DNA, the CDR3 is TGTGCCAGCAGCTTATCTCCAGGGCAAAACTACGAGCAGTACTTC.

This clone was seen once. The J gene is TRBJ2-7, the V gene TRBV5-6; 7 nucleotides match TRBD1. The CDR3 is made up of 13 amino acids. With 3 bases clipped from V and 3 bases from J, the junction kept 3 bases outside the gene matches. Germline CDR1 and CDR2: SGHDT and YYEEEE. CDR3 DNA: TGTGCCAGCAGCTCGGGACAGAGCTACGAGCAGTACTTC. Encoded protein: CASSSGQSYEQYF.

The chain joins TRBV15 to TRBJ2-1; D remains ambiguous. Looked up from germline, CDR1 is LNHNV and CDR2 is YYDKDF (reference sequence). With 0 bases removed from V and 7 bases from J, the gap between germline ends came to 16 bases. This CDR3 is built from 16 residues. DNA of the CDR3: TGTGCCACCAGCAGAGACCCCACCTCGCCTTGGAATGAGCAGTTCTTC. Translation gives CATSRDPTSPWNEQFF. The full variable domain, its missing parts supplied by reference TRBV15 and TRBJ2-1, is DAMVIQNPRYQVTQFGKPVTLSCSQTLNHNVMYWYQQKSSQAPKLLFHYYDKDFNNEADTPDNFQSRRPNTSFCFLDIRSPGLGDTAMYLCATSRDPTSPWNEQFFGPGTRLTVL.

The chain links TRBV11-2 to TRBJ1-4; D is unresolved. Germline values: CDR1 SGHAT, CDR2 FQNNGV. The CDR3 is 16 amino acids. Trimming stripped 4 bases from V and 7 bases from J, with 19 bases between. CDR3 protein: CASSSQLTPTGEKLFF. The DNA of the CDR3 is TGTGCCAGCAGCTCTCAATTAACTCCCACGGGTGAAAAACTGTTTTTT. The entire variable domain, with the rest obtained from reference TRBV11-2 and TRBJ1-4, is as follows: EAGVAQSPRYKIIEKRQSVAFWCNPISGHATLYWYQQILGQGPKLLIQFQNNGVVDDSQLPKDRFSAERLKGVDSTLKIQPAKLEDSAVYLCASSSQLTPTGEKLFFGSGTQLSVL.

The chain combines TRBV4-3 with TRBJ2-1; tentative D call: TRBD1 (6 bases). V was pared by 3 bases and J by 4 bases, with 19 bases between. There are 17 residues in the CDR3. CDR1 is LGHNA and CDR2 is YSLEER in the germline V gene. The CDR3 loop reads CASSHDDRPRIYNEQFF. The CDR3 DNA follows: TGCGCCAGCAGCCACGACGACAGGCCGAGAATTTACAATGAGCAGTTCTTC.

This chain joins TRBV5-1 and TRBJ2-2; unclear D gene. The germline CDR1 and CDR2 sequences are SGHRS and YFSETQ. Between the trimmed V and J ends, which lost 5 bases and 2 bases, there was a span of 10 bases. The CDR3 extends over 14 amino acids. The CDR3 DNA follows: TGCGCCAGCAGATCGGACGCAAACACCGGGGAGCTGTTTTTT. It translates to CASRSDANTGELFF. The variable domain in full, completed from reference TRBV5-1 and TRBJ2-2, reads KAGVTQTPRYLIKTRGQQVTLSCSPISGHRSVSWYQQTPGQGLQFLFEYFSETQRNKGNFPGRFSGRQFSNSRSEMNVSTLELGDSALYLCASRSDANTGELFFGEGSRLTVL.

The chain couples TRBV25-1 to TRBJ1-1; TRBD1 is a possible D gene (5 bases). The CDR3 is 15 residues long. Germline CDR1 and CDR2: MGHDK and SYGVNS. V was trimmed by 5 bases and J by 4 bases, leaving 17 bases between them. The CDR3 sequence is CASSRGAGQSTEAFF. The CDR3 DNA is TGTGCCAGCAGTCGTGGGGCCGGCCAGAGCACTGAAGCTTTCTTT. Together with reference TRBV25-1 and TRBJ1-1, the CDR3 gives the full variable domain: EADIYQTPRYLVIGTGKKITLECSQTMGHDKMYWYQQDPGMELHLIHYSYGVNSTEKGDLSSESTVSRIRTEHFPLTLESARPSHTSQYLCASSRGAGQSTEAFFGQGTRLTVV.

The chain carries TRBV6-5 and TRBJ1-1; tentatively, D is TRBD1 (6 bases). This CDR3 has 14 amino acids. Germline V gene data show CDR1 as MNHEY and CDR2 as SVGAGI. The ends were cut back, 5 bases at V and 4 bases at J, with 14 bases in the middle. CDR3 sequence: CASSPQQGTTEAFF. The CDR3 DNA sequence: TGTGCCAGCAGTCCACAACAGGGCACCACTGAAGCTTTCTTT.

This chain uses TRBV5-1 with TRBJ1-1; TRBD1 agrees at 8 bases. CDR1 SGHRS and CDR2 YFSETQ come from the germline V gene. The CDR3 contains 15 residues. V gave up 2 bases and J gave up 1 base; unmatched junction bases: 4. The CDR3, as DNA: TGCGCCAGCAGCTTAGGACAGGGAGCGAACACTGAAGCTTTCTTT. It translates to CASSLGQGANTEAFF.

The chain recombines TRBV7-2 with TRBJ2-1, with D perhaps assigned TRBD1 or TRBD2 (6 bases each). Per germline, CDR1 SGHTA and CDR2 FQGNSA. This CDR3 region has 15 residues. V lost 10 bases and J 1 base, leaving 17 bases between the germline ends. The CDR3 nucleotides read TGTGCCACCGGGGTGGGGGGCTGGTCCTACAATGAGCAGTTCTTC. Amino acids: CATGVGGWSYNEQFF. The whole variable domain, remainder taken from reference TRBV7-2 and TRBJ2-1, is GAGVSQSPSNKVTEKGKDVELRCDPISGHTALYWYRQSLGQGLEFLIYFQGNSAPDKSGLPSDRFSAERTGGSVSTLTIQRTQQEDSAVYLCATGVGGWSYNEQFFGPGTRLTVL.

The CDR3 spells CSAIEAGGNSPLHF. CDR3 DNA: TGCAGTGCTATTGAAGCAGGGGGTAATTCACCCCTCCACTTT. The V gene is TRBV20-1, the J gene TRBJ1-6; 7 bases align to TRBD1. J gave up 6 bases and V 4 bases, and 6 bases lay outside the gene matches. In germline, CDR1 is DFQATT, CDR2 SNEGSKA (reference sequence). The CDR3 is 14 residues long.

The rearrangement joins TRBV10-1 to TRBJ2-1; D may correspond to TRBD1 or TRBD2 (6 bases each). The CDR3 consists of 18 residues. Germline V lookup: CDR1 WNHNN, CDR2 SYGVQD (reference sequence). Trimming shortened V by 0 bases and J by 1 base, and 16 bases separated the two germline ends. CDR3 protein: CASSESGRGLFSYNEQFF. For the CDR3, the DNA is TGCGCCAGCAGTGAGTCGGGCCGGGGGCTGTTTTCCTACAATGAGCAGTTCTTC.

This chain connects TRBV6-5 to TRBJ1-2; 7 bases agree with TRBD1. Germline V gives CDR1 MNHEY, CDR2 SVGAGI. The CDR3 is made up of 15 amino acids. J was trimmed by 9 bases and V by 0 bases; bases with no gene match: 10. The CDR3 loop reads CASSYSGRGLLSYTF. In DNA, the CDR3 is TGTGCCAGCAGTTACTCGGGTAGGGGGCTTTTGAGCTACACCTTC.

The chain couples TRBV7-9 to TRBJ1-2; weak D call: TRBD1 (5 bases). V was trimmed by 0 bases and J by 8 bases, leaving 10 bases between them. The germline CDR1 and CDR2 sequences are SEHNR and FQNEAQ (reference sequence). The CDR3 has 13 residues. The chain's CDR3 is CASSLAQGSGYTF. The CDR3 nucleotides are TGTGCCAGCAGCTTAGCGCAGGGCAGCGGCTACACCTTC.

This chain joins TRBV12-5 and TRBJ1-2, with 7 positions matching TRBD1. The CDR3 runs 14 residues. Germline values: CDR1 LGHNT, CDR2 FRNRAP. After removal of 4 bases from V and 4 bases from J, the junction contained 6 bases not matched to a gene. The CDR3 sequence: CASGSSGGVYGYTF. CDR3 DNA: TGTGCTAGTGGTTCCTCAGGGGGGGTCTATGGCTACACCTTC.

The chain has TRBV25-1 and TRBJ1-1, with 7 bases matching TRBD1. The junction had 8 bases not matched to a gene; V was cut back by 4 bases and J by 6 bases. The CDR3 totals 14 residues. The V gene's germline CDR1 is MGHDK and CDR2 SYGVNS. The CDR3 DNA reads as TGTGCCAGCAGTGTGACAGGGTCTAAGCCTGAAGCTTTCTTT. Translating it yields CASSVTGSKPEAFF.

The chain recombines TRBV5-6 with TRBJ2-4; no clear D gene. Looked up from germline, CDR1 is SGHDT and CDR2 is YYEEEE. The CDR3 loop spans 16 amino acids. V shed 3 bases and J shed 0 bases, with 13 bases lying between them. This CDR3 is CASSYSSLLAKNIQYF. In DNA form, the CDR3 reads TGTGCCAGCAGCTACAGCTCGTTATTAGCCAAAAACATTCAGTACTTC. Filled out from reference TRBV5-6 and TRBJ2-4, the complete variable domain reads DAGVTQSPTHLIKTRGQQVTLRCSPKSGHDTVSWYQQALGQGPQFIFQYYEEEERQRGNFPDRFSGHQFPNYSSELNVNALLLGDSALYLCASSYSSLLAKNIQYFGAGTRLSVL.

This chain links TRBV11-2 with TRBJ2-5; D tentatively reads TRBD1 or TRBD2 (5 bases each). Looked up from germline, CDR1 is SGHAT and CDR2 is FQNNGV. V dropped 1 base and J dropped 5 bases, with 14 bases sitting between them. The length of the CDR3 is 15 residues. CDR3 protein: CASSLVGRDLETQYF. As DNA, the CDR3 is TGTGCCAGCAGCTTAGTGGGCAGGGACCTTGAGACCCAGTACTTC.